This T cell receptor beta chain was documented in a study of CD8 T cells in ankylosing spondylitis. A note on this clonotype: Its antigen remains unknown. A much larger clone differs by one base, so this may be a read error.

5'-RACE, quantitative and with molecular barcodes, yielded the TCR beta libraries. MiXCR, run by TCRdb on the 5' RACE reads, gives a single entry per CDR3 protein. The sample yields roughly 490,000 distinct CDR3 sequences, about 5.7% seen once. V gave up 3 bases and J gave up 5 bases, with 3 bases separating them. CDR1 ENHRY and CDR2 SYGVKD come from the germline V gene. CDR3 length equals 11 residues. Study-wide points: In peripheral blood, disease-linked CD8+ clones occurred at relatively low frequencies. Some of these motif variants have turned up before, in reports on reactive arthritis synovial fluid and blood. Blood of patients with ankylosing spondylitis appeared to be characterized by a TCR beta motif of seven or eight highly homologous variants. In ankylosing spondylitis patients, matched synovial fluid reportedly showed significant enrichment of disease-linked clones.

Sequencing used blood, either unsorted or a sorted T cell fraction (not recorded which). This clonotype was sampled from a male donor with ankylosing spondylitis. This rearrangement joins TRBV10-3 to TRBJ2-3, with unresolved D. CDR3 amino acids: CAISDLDTQYF. CDR3 sequence (DNA): TGTGCCATCAGTGACTTAGATACGCAGTATTTT.